This T cell receptor beta chain was documented in a study of T-cell memory formation after mild COVID-19 (dated by TCRdb to about 2021). Background on the whole study: TCR sequence clusters from the two donors were found to be largely donor specific. In two donors, T-cell clones that expanded and contracted after mild COVID-19 were followed by sequencing TCRalpha and TCRbeta repertoires longitudinally. Two young, previously healthy adult volunteers made up the cohort, one male and one female. What the research found in general, with its limitations: The study covered only a couple of mild cases, and larger cohorts including severe cases with pre-infection samples were considered necessary. Contracting CD4+ clones were found mainly in CM and EM memory subsets, while CD8+ clones were enriched in EMRA. Whether the second-wave clones peaking on day 37 were SARS-CoV-2 specific was not confirmed. Some responding clones were detected in pre-infection memory, suggesting pre-existing cross-reactive memory T cells joined the SARS-CoV-2 response. Clones that contracted from day 15 to 85 showed balanced CD4/CD8 phenotypes, whereas a second wave of clones that expanded from day 15 to 37 leaned towards CD4+.

Ficoll-Paque density gradient centrifugation was the method used to isolate PBMCs. The V end loses 0 bases and the J end loses 0 bases, and a stretch of 8 bases separates them. From the cysteine up to the phenylalanine, the CDR3 has a length of 15 residues. Solely the CDR3 DNA is kept, with 45 bases framed from the first base. CDR1 and CDR2 (MNHEY, SVGAGI) derive from the germline V gene. Regarding this clonotype: Its cognate antigen has yet to be identified. Base quality data are lacking; no much larger clone is found one base away.

The sequencer was an Illumina NovaSeq 6000. TCRalpha and TCRbeta cDNA libraries were constructed by 5'RACE with constant-segment primers, with sample barcodes and unique molecular identifiers being introduced. RNA was extracted from every sample with Trizol reagent. Amplification of the libraries took two PCR steps, and the second step added a second sample barcode plus Illumina TruSeq adapters. Sequencing of the libraries was done on an Illumina NovaSeq, producing 2 x 150 bp paired-end reads. The original pipeline was this. With migec v1.2.7, reads were demultiplexed and then collapsed into UMI-guided consensus sequences. Using mixcr v2.1.11, UMI consensuses were aligned to TRA and TRB V and J templates and then assembled into clonotypes. Expanded or contracted clonotypes were those called significant by both edgeR and NoisET, with noise models trained on biological replicates. edgeR calls used a false discovery rate-adjusted p below 0.01 and a log2 fold-change threshold of 1. As an exploratory analysis of dynamics, max-normalized trajectories of the 1000 most abundant clonotypes were examined by PCA with hierarchical clustering. Separately sequenced CD4+ and CD8+ repertoires were used to assign the CD4 or CD8 phenotype of responding clones. Using fastp at Q25 and MiXCR, TCRdb reprocessed the public reads and kept productive beta chains. Identical CDR3 protein sequences are pooled into one entry, listed with their most common genes and DNA. The V and J calls reflect TCRdb's pipeline rather than the authors' work. Present in this sample are approximately 200,000 distinct CDR3 sequences, approximately 16% of which were seen just once. The top ten constitute 2% to 2.5% of the sample.

This TCR derives from an adult woman who had mild COVID-19 (a few samples of this study predate the infection). The sample titles of this study are shuffled in the database, so cell type and time point are left out; the donor was told from shared clones. Recombination joined TRBV6-5 with TRBJ1-1; the D segment cannot be called with confidence. Sequenced input: PBMCs or a T cell subset sorted from them (not recorded which). DNA sequence: TGTGCCAGCAGTTACTCGTTTATCATGAACACTGAAGCTTTCTTT. This is translated as CASSYSFIMNTEAFF.